The entry below describes one T cell receptor beta chain. This entry belongs to a study of patients and donors after allogeneic stem cell transplantation. MiXCR was run by TCRdb on the RT-PCR reads, yielding one entry per CDR3 protein. The table lists roughly 880,000 distinct CDR3 sequences, roughly 17% of them singletons. CDR3 length: 11 amino acids. Germline V CDR1 and CDR2: MNHNY, SVGAGI (reference sequence). V shed 7 bases and J 12 bases; nucleotides not matched to a gene: 7. The sequenced sample was blood, either unsorted or a sorted T cell fraction (not recorded which). This clonotype was obtained from a human donor who was either an allogeneic HSCT recipient or a stem cell or donor lymphocyte infusion donor (not recorded which). It is not recorded whose cells these are; they may come from a transplant donor. V usage is TRBV6-6 and J usage is TRBJ1-1; TRBD1 matches at 8 bases. DNA for the CDR3: TGTGCCAGCACCGACAGGGGAGGGCCTTTCTTT. This translates into CASTDRGGPFF.